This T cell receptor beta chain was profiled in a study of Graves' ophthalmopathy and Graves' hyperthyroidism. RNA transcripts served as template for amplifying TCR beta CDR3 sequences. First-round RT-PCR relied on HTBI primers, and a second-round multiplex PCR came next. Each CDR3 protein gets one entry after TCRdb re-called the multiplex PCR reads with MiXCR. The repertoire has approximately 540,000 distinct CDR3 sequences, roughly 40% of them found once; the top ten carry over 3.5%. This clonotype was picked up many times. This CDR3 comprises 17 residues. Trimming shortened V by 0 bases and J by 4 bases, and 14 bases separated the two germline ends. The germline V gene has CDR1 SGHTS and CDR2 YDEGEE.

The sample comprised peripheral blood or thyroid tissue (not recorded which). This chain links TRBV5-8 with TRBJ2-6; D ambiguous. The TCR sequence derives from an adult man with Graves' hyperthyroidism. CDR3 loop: CASSLDSPSSGANVLTF. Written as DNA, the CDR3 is TGTGCCAGCAGCTTGGACAGCCCCTCTTCAGGGGCCAACGTCCTGACTTTC. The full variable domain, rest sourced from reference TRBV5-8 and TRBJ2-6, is EAGVTQSPTHLIKTRGQQATLRCSPISGHTSVYWYQQALGLGLQFLLWYDEGEERNRGNFPPRFSGRQFPNYSSELNVNALELEDSALYLCASSLDSPSSGANVLTFGAGSRLTVL.